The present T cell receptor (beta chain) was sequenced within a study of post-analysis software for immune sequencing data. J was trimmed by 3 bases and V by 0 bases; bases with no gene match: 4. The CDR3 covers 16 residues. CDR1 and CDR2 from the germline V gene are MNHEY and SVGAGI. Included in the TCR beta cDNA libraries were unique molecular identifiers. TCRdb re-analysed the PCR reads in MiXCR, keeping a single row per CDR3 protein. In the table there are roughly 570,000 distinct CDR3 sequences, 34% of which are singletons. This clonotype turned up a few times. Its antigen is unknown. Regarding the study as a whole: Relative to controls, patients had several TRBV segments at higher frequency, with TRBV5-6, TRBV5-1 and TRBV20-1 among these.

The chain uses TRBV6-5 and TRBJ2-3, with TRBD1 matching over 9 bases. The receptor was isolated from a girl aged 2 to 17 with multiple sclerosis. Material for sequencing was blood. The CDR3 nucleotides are TGTGCCAGCAGTTACTCCACCGGGACAGGGACAGATACGCAGTATTTT. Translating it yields CASSYSTGTGTDTQYF.